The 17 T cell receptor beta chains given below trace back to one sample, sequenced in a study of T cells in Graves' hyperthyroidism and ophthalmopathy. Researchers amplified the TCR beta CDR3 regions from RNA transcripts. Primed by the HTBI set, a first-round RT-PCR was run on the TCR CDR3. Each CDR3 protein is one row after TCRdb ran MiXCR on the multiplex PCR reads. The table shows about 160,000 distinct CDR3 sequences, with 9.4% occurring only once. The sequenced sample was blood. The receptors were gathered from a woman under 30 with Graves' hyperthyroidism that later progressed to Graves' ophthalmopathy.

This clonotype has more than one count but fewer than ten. The CDR3 reads CASSATGTGGYGYTF. CDR3 in DNA: TGTGCCAGCAGCGCCACCGGGACAGGGGGTTATGGCTACACCTTC. This chain links TRBV7-8 with TRBJ1-2, with TRBD1 matching 11 bases. Trimming removed 5 bases from V and 5 bases from J; junction bases left unmatched: 7. Germline-derived CDR1 and CDR2 are SGHVS and FQNEAQ. The CDR3 is 15 amino acids.

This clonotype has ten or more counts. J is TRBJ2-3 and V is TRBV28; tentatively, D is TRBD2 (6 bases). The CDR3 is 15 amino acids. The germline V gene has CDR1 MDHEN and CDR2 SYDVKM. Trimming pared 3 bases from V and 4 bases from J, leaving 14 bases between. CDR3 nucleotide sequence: TGTGCCAGCAGTTTCGCGGGGTTTGGGGCAGATACGCAGTATTTT. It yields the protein CASSFAGFGADTQYF.

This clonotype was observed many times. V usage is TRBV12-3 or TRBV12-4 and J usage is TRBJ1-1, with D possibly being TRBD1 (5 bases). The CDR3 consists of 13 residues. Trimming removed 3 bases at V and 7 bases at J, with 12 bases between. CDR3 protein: CASSLERQYEAFF. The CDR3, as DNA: TGTGCCAGCAGTTTGGAAAGACAGTATGAAGCTTTCTTT.

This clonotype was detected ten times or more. The CDR3 DNA is TGTGCCAGCAGTTTAGGGCAGGGGGCAACTAATGAAAAACTGTTTTTT. This gives the protein CASSLGQGATNEKLFF. The chain couples TRBV12-3 or TRBV12-4 to TRBJ1-4, with 7 bases that match TRBD1. The CDR3 runs to 16 residues. V shed 1 base, J shed 0 bases, and the junction held 2 bases outside the gene matches.

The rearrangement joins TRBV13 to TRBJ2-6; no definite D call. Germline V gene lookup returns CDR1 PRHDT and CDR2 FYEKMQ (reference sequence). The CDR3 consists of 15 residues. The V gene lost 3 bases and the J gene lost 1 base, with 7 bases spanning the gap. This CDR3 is CASSFQASGANVLTF. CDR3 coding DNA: TGTGCCAGCAGCTTTCAGGCTTCTGGGGCCAACGTCCTGACTTTC.

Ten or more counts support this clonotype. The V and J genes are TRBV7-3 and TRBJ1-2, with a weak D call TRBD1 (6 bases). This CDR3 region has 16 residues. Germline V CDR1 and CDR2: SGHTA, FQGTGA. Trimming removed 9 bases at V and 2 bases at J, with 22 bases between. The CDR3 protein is CASKNNPGQPNYGYTF. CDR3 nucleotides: TGTGCCAGTAAAAACAACCCCGGACAGCCCAACTATGGCTACACCTTC.

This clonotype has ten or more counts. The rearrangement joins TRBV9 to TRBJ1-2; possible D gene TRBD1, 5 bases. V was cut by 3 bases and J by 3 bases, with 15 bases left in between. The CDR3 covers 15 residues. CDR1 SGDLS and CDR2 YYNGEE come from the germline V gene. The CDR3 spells CASSGGRSTYYGYTF. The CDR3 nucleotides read TGTGCCAGCAGCGGGGGACGGTCAACCTACTATGGCTACACCTTC.

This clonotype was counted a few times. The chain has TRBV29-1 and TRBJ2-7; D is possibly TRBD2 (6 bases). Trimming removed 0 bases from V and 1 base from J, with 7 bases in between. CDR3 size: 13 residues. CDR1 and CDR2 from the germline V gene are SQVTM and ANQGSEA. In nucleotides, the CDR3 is TGCAGCGTTGAAGATGGAGGGTCCTACGAGCAGTACTTC. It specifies CSVEDGGSYEQYF.

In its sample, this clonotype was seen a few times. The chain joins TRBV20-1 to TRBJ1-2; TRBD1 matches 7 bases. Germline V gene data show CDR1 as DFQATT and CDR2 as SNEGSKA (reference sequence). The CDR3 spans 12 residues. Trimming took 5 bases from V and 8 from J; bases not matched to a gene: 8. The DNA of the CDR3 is TGCAGTGCTGTGGGACAGCTCGGAGGCTACACCTTC. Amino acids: CSAVGQLGGYTF.

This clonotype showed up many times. CDR3 in amino acids: CASSFNTGELFF. In DNA form, the CDR3 reads TGTGCCAGCAGTTTTAACACCGGGGAGCTGTTTTTT. This chain uses TRBV12-3 or TRBV12-4 with TRBJ2-2; D gene uncertain. This CDR3 comprises 12 residues. Trimming pared 3 bases from V and 2 bases from J, leaving 1 base between.

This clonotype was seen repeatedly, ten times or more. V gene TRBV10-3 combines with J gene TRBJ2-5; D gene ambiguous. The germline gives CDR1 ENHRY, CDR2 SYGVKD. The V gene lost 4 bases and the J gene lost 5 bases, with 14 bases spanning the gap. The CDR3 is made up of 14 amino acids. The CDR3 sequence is CAISGAPGRETQYF. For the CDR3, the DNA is TGTGCCATCAGTGGGGCCCCTGGCCGGGAGACCCAGTACTTC.

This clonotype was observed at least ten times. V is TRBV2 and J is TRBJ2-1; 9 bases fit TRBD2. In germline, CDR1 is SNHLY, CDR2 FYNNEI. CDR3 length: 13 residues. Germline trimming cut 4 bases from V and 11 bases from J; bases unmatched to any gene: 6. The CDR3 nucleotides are TGTGCCAGCAGTGTCAGTCTAGCGGGAAAGCAGTTCTTC. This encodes CASSVSLAGKQFF.

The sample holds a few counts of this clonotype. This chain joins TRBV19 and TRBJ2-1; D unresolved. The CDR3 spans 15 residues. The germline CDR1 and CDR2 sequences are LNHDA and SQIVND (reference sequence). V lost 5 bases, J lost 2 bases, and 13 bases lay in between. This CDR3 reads CASSRRTAAYNEQFF. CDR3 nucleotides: TGTGCCAGTAGTCGCCGGACGGCCGCCTACAATGAGCAGTTCTTC.

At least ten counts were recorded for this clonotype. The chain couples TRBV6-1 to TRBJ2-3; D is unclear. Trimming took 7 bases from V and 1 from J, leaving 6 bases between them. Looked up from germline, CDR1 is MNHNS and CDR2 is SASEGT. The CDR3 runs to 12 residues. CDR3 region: CASKAGTDTQYF. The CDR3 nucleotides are TGTGCCAGCAAGGCGGGCACAGATACGCAGTATTTT.

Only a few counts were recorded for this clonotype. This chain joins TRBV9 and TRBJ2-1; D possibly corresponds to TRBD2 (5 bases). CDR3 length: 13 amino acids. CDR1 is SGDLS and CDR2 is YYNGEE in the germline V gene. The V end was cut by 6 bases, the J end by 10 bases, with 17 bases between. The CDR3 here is CASTPTAAGEQFF. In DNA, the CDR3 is TGTGCCAGCACCCCCACAGCGGCTGGGGAGCAGTTCTTC.

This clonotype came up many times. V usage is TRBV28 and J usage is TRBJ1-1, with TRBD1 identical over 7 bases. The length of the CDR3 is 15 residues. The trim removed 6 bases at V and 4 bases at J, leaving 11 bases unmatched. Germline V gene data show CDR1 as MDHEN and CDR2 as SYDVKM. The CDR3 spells CASRYTTGVSTEAFF. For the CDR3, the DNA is TGTGCCAGCAGATATACTACAGGGGTAAGCACTGAAGCTTTCTTT.

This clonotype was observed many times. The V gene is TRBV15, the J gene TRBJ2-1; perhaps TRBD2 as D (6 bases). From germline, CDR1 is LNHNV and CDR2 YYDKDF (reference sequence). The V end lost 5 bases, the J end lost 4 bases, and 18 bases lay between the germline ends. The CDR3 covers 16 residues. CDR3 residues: CATSQTPDYPYNEQFF. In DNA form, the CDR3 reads TGTGCCACCAGCCAAACCCCGGACTACCCGTACAATGAGCAGTTCTTC. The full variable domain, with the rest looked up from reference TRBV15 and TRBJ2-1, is DAMVIQNPRYQVTQFGKPVTLSCSQTLNHNVMYWYQQKSSQAPKLLFHYYDKDFNNEADTPDNFQSRRPNTSFCFLDIRSPGLGDTAMYLCATSQTPDYPYNEQFFGPGTRLTVL.